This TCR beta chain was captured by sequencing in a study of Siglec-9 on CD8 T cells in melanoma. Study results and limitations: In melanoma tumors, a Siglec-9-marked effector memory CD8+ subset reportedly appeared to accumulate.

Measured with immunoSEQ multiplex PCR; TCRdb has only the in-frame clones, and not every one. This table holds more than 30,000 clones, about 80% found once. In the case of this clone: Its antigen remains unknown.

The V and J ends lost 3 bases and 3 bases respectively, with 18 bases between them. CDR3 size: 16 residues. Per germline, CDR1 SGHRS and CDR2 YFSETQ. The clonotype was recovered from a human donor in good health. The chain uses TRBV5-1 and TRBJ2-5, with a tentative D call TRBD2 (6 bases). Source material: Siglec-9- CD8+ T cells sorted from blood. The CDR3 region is CASSSRGGTAKETQYF. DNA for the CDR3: TGCGCCAGCAGCTCCCGGGGAGGAACGGCGAAAGAGACCCAGTACTTC.